These 19 T cell receptor beta chains were sequenced from one sample in a study of T-cell memory formation after mild COVID-19 (dated by TCRdb to the early 2020s). The library was built by means of 5' RACE. Sequencing used an Illumina NovaSeq 6000. TCRdb applied fastp at Q25 and MiXCR to the public reads, then kept only in-frame beta chains. Under each unique CDR3 protein, matching rows form one entry showing the most common genes and DNA. Present in this sample are roughly 340,000 distinct CDR3 sequences, roughly 20% of which were seen just once. The ten largest make up 20% to 25% of the sample. Sequences were obtained from PBMCs or a T cell subset sorted from them (not recorded which). These TCRs come from a man between 18 and 35 years old who had mild COVID-19 (a few samples of this study predate the infection). The sample titles of this study are shuffled in the database, so cell type and time point are left out; the donor was told from shared clones.

In DNA, the CDR3 is TGTGCCGCGCACGAGACGATGAACACTGAAGCTTTCTTT. Translated: CAAHETMNTEAFF. The chain joins TRBV6-1 to TRBJ1-1; D call uncertain. CDR1 and CDR2 (germline): MNHNS, SASEGT. Trimming removed 11 bases from V and 0 bases from J, with 13 bases in between. The CDR3 contains 13 residues.

This clonotype was counted only a few times. The rearrangement joins TRBV5-4 to TRBJ1-1; maybe TRBD1 (5 bases). This CDR3 is 13 amino acids long. Deletions cut 4 bases from V and 5 bases from J, with 12 bases between. CDR1 is SGHNT, CDR2 YYREEE, per germline (reference sequence). CDR3 coding DNA: TGTGCCAGCAGCCGGGGGGACCGGACTGAAGCTTTCTTT. Its translation is CASSRGDRTEAFF.

The chain couples TRBV19 to TRBJ2-1; TRBD1 matches at 8 bases. The germline V gene has CDR1 LNHDA and CDR2 SQIVND (reference sequence). The CDR3 sequence is 13 residues long. J was trimmed by 7 bases and V by 6 bases; bases with no gene match: 5. The CDR3 is CASSPRGRNEQFF. For the CDR3, the DNA is TGTGCCAGTAGCCCCAGGGGGCGAAATGAGCAGTTCTTC.

This clonotype was counted a few times. This chain links TRBV11-2 with TRBJ2-3, with no clear D. V was cut by 0 bases and J by 0 bases, with 10 bases left in between. The CDR3 is 16 amino acids. Germline V lookup: CDR1 SGHAT, CDR2 FQNNGV. CDR3 amino acids: CASSLDPRPSTDTQYF. The CDR3 region has the DNA TGTGCCAGCAGCTTAGATCCCAGGCCCAGCACAGATACGCAGTATTTT.

The chain recombines TRBV7-2 with TRBJ2-3, with 7 bases identical to TRBD2. The CDR3 covers 18 residues. Trimming removed 2 bases from V and 0 bases from J; junction bases left unmatched: 11. Germline lookup yields CDR1 SGHTA and CDR2 FQGNSA. CDR3 coding DNA: TGTGCCAGCAGCTTATGGGGTAGCGGGTACTCTAGCACAGATACGCAGTATTTT. It is translated as CASSLWGSGYSSTDTQYF.

This clonotype has a count of ten or more. V is TRBV6-4 and J is TRBJ2-3; 9 bases line up with TRBD2. The V and J ends lost 3 bases and 3 bases, in that order; junction bases with no gene match: 4. Germline V gene data show CDR1 as MRHNA and CDR2 as SNTAGT. The length of the CDR3 is 15 residues. The CDR3 protein is CASSERGGATDTQYF. The CDR3 DNA follows: TGTGCCAGCAGTGAGCGCGGGGGGGCAACAGATACGCAGTATTTT.

The chain links TRBV7-9 to TRBJ2-7, with D tentatively TRBD1 (6 bases). CDR3 size: 15 residues. CDR1 is SEHNR and CDR2 is FQNEAQ in the germline V gene (reference sequence). The V gene lost 5 bases and the J gene lost 3 bases, with 17 bases spanning the gap. The CDR3 region is CASSPRDTRHYEQYF. CDR3 nucleotide sequence: TGTGCCAGCAGCCCACGGGACACTCGGCACTACGAGCAGTACTTC.

CDR3 amino acids: CASTRLGGSYNEQFF. The CDR3 DNA sequence: TGTGCCAGCACCCGTTTGGGGGGCTCCTACAATGAGCAGTTCTTC. The chain combines TRBV28 with TRBJ2-1, with D tentatively TRBD2 (6 bases). CDR3 length: 15 residues. Trimming took off 7 bases at V and 0 bases at J, with 13 bases between the two ends. From germline, CDR1 is MDHEN and CDR2 SYDVKM.

This chain uses TRBV6-5 with TRBJ2-5; TRBD2 matches 12 bases. V lost 0 bases to trimming and J lost 0 bases; unmatched junction nucleotides: 8. The CDR3 spans 19 residues. Germline loops: CDR1 MNHEY, CDR2 SVGAGI. CDR3 in DNA: TGTGCCAGCAGTTACTCGGCGAGACTAGCGGGGGCAGACCAAGAGACCCAGTACTTC. Protein sequence: CASSYSARLAGADQETQYF.

This clonotype showed up just a few times. The chain recombines TRBV29-1 with TRBJ2-3, with D possibly called TRBD1 or TRBD2 (6 bases each). V shed 6 bases and J shed 0 bases, with 13 bases lying between them. Germline loops: CDR1 SQVTM, CDR2 ANQGSEA. The length of the CDR3 is 14 residues. In DNA form, the CDR3 reads TGCAGCGTCGCCCGGGGGCAAAGCACAGATACGCAGTATTTT. Its protein is CSVARGQSTDTQYF.

This clonotype occurred a few times. V and J are TRBV10-3 and TRBJ2-5; TRBD2 is a possible D gene (6 bases). Germline CDR1 reads ENHRY; CDR2 reads SYGVKD. This CDR3 is built from 14 residues. Trimming cost V 6 bases and J 2 bases, with 13 bases left between them. The CDR3 spells CAIRRLASQETQYF. The CDR3 coding sequence is TGTGCCATCAGACGTCTAGCGAGTCAAGAGACCCAGTACTTC.

This clonotype was counted a few times. This sequence joins TRBV4-3 and TRBJ1-1; 7 bases are a match to TRBD1. The junction had 19 bases not matched to a gene; V was cut back by 4 bases and J by 11 bases. Germline assignment: CDR1 LGHNA and CDR2 YSLEER. The CDR3 sequence is 16 residues long. This chain's CDR3 is CASSPTTQSGGGMAFF. The CDR3 bases are TGCGCCAGCAGCCCTACTACCCAATCAGGGGGAGGAATGGCTTTCTTT.

As to this clonotype: An end of the junction does not agree with germline; a read error may underlie this. V usage is TRBV12-3 or TRBV12-4 and J usage is TRBJ1-6; D remains ambiguous. The CDR3 extends over 14 amino acids. CDR3: CASSFGGPTSPLHF. CDR3 in DNA: TGTGCCAGCAGTTTCGGTGGACCCACATCACCACTCCACTTT.

The CDR3 DNA follows: TGCAGCGTTGCTGGGACAGCAAGTTCCTACGAGCAGTACTTC. Residues: CSVAGTASSYEQYF. The chain recombines TRBV29-1 with TRBJ2-7, with TRBD1 matching over 7 bases. Germline loops: CDR1 SQVTM, CDR2 ANQGSEA. The CDR3 covers 14 residues. Trimming at V came to 4 bases and at J to 1 base, leaving 7 bases not matched to a gene.

CDR3 protein: CASSPVGLRPDTQYF. CDR3 sequence (DNA): TGTGCCAGCAGCCCCGTGGGCCTTCGGCCAGATACGCAGTATTTT. This chain joins TRBV28 and TRBJ2-3; no firm D call. CDR1 is MDHEN and CDR2 is SYDVKM in the germline V gene. The ends were cut back, 6 bases at V and 4 bases at J, with 17 bases in the middle. The CDR3 runs to 15 residues. The full variable domain, completed using reference TRBV28 and TRBJ2-3, is DVKVTQSSRYLVKRTGEKVFLECVQDMDHENMFWYRQDPGLGLRLIYFSYDVKMKEKGDIPEGYSVSREKKERFSLILESASTNQTSMYLCASSPVGLRPDTQYFGPGTRLTVL.

The sample holds a few counts of this clonotype. The chain combines TRBV5-1 with TRBJ2-5; tentatively, D is TRBD2 (6 bases). Trimming left V 5 bases short and J 3 bases short, with 11 bases between. CDR1 and CDR2 (germline): SGHRS, YFSETQ. The CDR3 extends over 13 amino acids. The chain's CDR3 is CASRRDSKETQYF. CDR3 nucleotide sequence: TGCGCCAGCAGGCGGGACTCCAAAGAGACCCAGTACTTC.

This clonotype turned up a few times. J is TRBJ1-1 and V is TRBV7-2; possible D gene TRBD1, 5 bases. Per the germline V gene, CDR1 is SGHTA and CDR2 is FQGNSA. The CDR3 loop spans 14 amino acids. V gave up 5 bases and J gave up 3 bases, with 13 bases separating them. The DNA of the CDR3 is TGTGCCAGCAGCACCCCGGGGGGATACACTGAAGCTTTCTTT. Translated, it gives CASSTPGGYTEAFF.

V usage is TRBV9 and J usage is TRBJ1-2; the match to TRBD1 covers 9 bases. J lost 7 bases, V lost 3 bases, and 4 bases had no gene match. The germline V gene has CDR1 SGDLS and CDR2 YYNGEE. This CDR3 comprises 13 residues. CDR3 sequence: CASSAGTGLGYTF. In nucleotides, the CDR3 is TGTGCCAGCAGCGCCGGGACAGGGCTTGGCTACACCTTC.

This clonotype showed up just a few times. This chain uses TRBV29-1 with TRBJ1-2; D gene uncertain. CDR1 is SQVTM and CDR2 is ANQGSEA in the germline V gene. The CDR3 is made up of 12 amino acids. The V and J ends lost 3 bases and 3 bases respectively, with 8 bases between them. Here the CDR3 DNA reads TGCAGCGTTGATCCAGGCCACTATGGCTACACCTTC. Its translation: CSVDPGHYGYTF.